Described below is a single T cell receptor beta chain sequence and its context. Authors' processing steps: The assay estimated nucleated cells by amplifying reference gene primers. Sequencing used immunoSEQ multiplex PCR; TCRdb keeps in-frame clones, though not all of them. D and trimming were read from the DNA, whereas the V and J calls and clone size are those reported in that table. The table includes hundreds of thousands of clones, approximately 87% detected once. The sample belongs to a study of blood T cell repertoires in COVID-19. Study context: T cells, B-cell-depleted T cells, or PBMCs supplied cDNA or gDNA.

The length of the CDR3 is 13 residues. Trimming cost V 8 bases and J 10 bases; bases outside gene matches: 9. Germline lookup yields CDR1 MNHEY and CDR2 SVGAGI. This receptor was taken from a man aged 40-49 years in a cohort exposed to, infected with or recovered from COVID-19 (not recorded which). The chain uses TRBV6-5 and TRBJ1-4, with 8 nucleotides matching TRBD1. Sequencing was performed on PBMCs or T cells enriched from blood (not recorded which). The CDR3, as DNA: TGTGCCAGCCGCGGACAGGGAGTCGGAAAACTGTTTTTT. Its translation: CASRGQGVGKLFF.